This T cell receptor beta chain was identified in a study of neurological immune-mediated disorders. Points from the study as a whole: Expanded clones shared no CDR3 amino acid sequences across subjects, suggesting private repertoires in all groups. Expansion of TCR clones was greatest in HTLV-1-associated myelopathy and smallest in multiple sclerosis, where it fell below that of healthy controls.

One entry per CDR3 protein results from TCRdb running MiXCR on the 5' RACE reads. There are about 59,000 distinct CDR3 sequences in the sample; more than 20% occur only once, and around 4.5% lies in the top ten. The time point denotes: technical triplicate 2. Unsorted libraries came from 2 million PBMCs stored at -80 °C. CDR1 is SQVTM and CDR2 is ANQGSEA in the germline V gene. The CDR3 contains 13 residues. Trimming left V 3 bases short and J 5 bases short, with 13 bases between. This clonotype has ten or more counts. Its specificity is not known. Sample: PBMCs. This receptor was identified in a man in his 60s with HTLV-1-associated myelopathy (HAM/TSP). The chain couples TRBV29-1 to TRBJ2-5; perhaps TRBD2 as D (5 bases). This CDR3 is CSVDEGSGETQYF. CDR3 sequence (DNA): TGCAGCGTTGACGAGGGAAGTGGTGAGACCCAGTACTTC.